This T cell receptor beta chain is drawn from a study of breast tumors, draining lymph nodes, adjacent tissues. Findings and caveats of the study: Luminal-like breast cancer showed significantly greater tumor-nontumor repertoire similarity than basal-like breast cancer did. That most tumor T cells come from lymph nodes remained unproven. The data were judged consistent with most tumor T cells coming from lymph node and expanding in tumor. Tumors had less TCR diversity than lymph nodes, more than nontumor tissue.

Breast cancer patients provided tissue from their axillary draining lymph nodes. Looked up from germline, CDR1 is SGHTA and CDR2 is FQGNSA. The CDR3 is made up of 17 amino acids. The V and J ends lost 1 base and 2 bases respectively, with 17 bases between them. This clonotype was seen ten or more times. The antigen is not known. MiXCR, run by TCRdb on the multiplex PCR reads, gives a single entry per CDR3 protein. Of 150,000 to 200,000 distinct CDR3 sequences in the sample, roughly a third were seen once. The sequencing sample was made of axillary lymph node tissue. The receptor was derived from a female donor with breast cancer. Some clones in this sample may be carry-over from other donors' samples. The rearrangement uses TRBV7-2 and TRBJ2-5; D may match TRBD1 or TRBD2 (5 bases each). CDR3 in amino acids: CASSLESRGRYQETQYF. CDR3 coding DNA: TGTGCCAGCAGCTTAGAATCCCGGGGACGATATCAAGAGACCCAGTACTTC.